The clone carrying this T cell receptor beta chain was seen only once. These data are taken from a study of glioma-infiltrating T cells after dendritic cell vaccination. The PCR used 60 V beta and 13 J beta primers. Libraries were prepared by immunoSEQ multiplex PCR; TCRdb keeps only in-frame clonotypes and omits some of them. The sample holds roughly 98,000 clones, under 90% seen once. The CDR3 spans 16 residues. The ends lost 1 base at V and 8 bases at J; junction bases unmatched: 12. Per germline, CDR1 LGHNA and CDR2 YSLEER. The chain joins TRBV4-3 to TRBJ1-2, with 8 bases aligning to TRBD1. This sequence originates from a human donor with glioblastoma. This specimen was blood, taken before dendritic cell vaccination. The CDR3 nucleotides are TGCGCCAGCAGCCAAGCGGCCCAGGGGGCGATAAACGGCTACACCTTC. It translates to CASSQAAQGAINGYTF.